This T cell receptor beta chain came from a study of T cells in Graves' hyperthyroidism and ophthalmopathy. TCR beta CDR3 region amplification was performed from RNA transcripts. HTBI primers drove first-round RT-PCR of the TCR CDR3. TCRdb processed the multiplex PCR reads anew with MiXCR; each CDR3 protein has one entry. The sample lists fewer than 750,000 distinct CDR3 sequences, roughly 46% occurring once. Study-level points and caveats: It was a median approximately 6 months before onset that the model predicted ophthalmopathy.

Graves' hyperthyroidism without ophthalmopathy progression within 18 months was termed stable. The hyperthyroidism patients had all been newly diagnosed, and their disease duration was under 2 months. Their ages ranged from 18 to 65 years. Exclusion of patients followed from uncontrolled infection, other autoimmune disease, pregnancy or lactation. V gave up 6 bases and J gave up 4 bases; unmatched junction bases: 5. Looked up from germline, CDR1 is SNHLY and CDR2 is FYNNEI. CDR3 length: 13 amino acids. Turning to this clonotype: Its antigen is as yet unknown.

Sequences were obtained from peripheral blood or thyroid tissue (not recorded which). The V and J genes are TRBV2 and TRBJ2-5; 7 bases line up with TRBD1. This sequence was found in a woman between 18 and 29 years old with Graves' hyperthyroidism. The chain's CDR3 is CASRATGVETQYF. The DNA of the CDR3 is TGTGCCAGCAGAGCTACAGGGGTAGAGACCCAGTACTTC.